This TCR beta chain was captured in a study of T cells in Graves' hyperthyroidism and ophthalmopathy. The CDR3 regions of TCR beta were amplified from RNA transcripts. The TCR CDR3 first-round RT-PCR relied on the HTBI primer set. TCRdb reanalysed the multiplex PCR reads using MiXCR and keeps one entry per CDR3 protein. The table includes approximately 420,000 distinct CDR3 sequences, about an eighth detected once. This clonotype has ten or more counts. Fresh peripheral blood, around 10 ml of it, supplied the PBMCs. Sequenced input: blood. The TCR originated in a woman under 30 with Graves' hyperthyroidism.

CDR3 residues: CSARDSPRYYEQYF. CDR3 DNA: TGCAGTGCTCGGGACAGCCCAAGGTACTACGAGCAGTACTTC. V is TRBV20-1 and J is TRBJ2-7, with 7 bases matching TRBD1. V shed 5 bases and J 3 bases; nucleotides not matched to a gene: 10. This CDR3 has 14 residues. Germline CDR1 is DFQATT and CDR2 is SNEGSKA (reference sequence).